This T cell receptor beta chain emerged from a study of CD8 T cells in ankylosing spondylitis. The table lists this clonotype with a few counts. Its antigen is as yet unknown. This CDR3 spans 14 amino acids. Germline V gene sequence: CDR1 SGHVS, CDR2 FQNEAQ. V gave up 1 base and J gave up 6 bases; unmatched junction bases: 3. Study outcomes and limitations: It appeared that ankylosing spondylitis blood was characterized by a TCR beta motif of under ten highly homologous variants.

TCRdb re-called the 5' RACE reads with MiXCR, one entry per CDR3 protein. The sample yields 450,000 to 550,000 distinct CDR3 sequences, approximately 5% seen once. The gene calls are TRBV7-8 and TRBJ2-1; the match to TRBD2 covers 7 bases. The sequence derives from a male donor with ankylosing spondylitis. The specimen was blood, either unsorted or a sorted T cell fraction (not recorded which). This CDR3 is CASSLVPSGNEQFF. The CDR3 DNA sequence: TGTGCCAGCAGCTTAGTTCCTAGCGGCAATGAGCAGTTCTTC. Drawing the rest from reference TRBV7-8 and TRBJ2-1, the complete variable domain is GAGVSQSPRYKVAKRGQDVALRCDPISGHVSLFWYQQALGQGPEFLTYFQNEAQLDKSGLPSDRFFAERPEGSVSTLKIQRTQQEDSAVYLCASSLVPSGNEQFFGPGTRLTVL.